This T cell receptor (beta chain) is drawn from a study of T cell responses to AZD1222 COVID-19 vaccine. The germline V gene has CDR1 SGHDT and CDR2 YYEEEE. The CDR3 covers 15 residues. Trimming took off 4 bases at V and 3 bases at J, with 16 bases between the two ends. TCRdb's table, derived via immunoSEQ multiplex PCR, lists solely in-frame clones and lacks some. The profile covers some 130,000 clones, with roughly 91% appearing a single time and around 7.1% taken by the ten largest. Sequencing was performed on peripheral blood, taken 28 days after the second AZD1222 dose. The chain links TRBV5-6 to TRBJ1-2; D unclear. The clonotype was recovered from an adult who received the AZD1222 COVID-19 vaccine. CDR3 DNA: TGTGCCAGCAGCGGTTCGCCTCTGTTGGACTATGGCTACACCTTC. As protein: CASSGSPLLDYGYTF.